These 18 T cell receptor beta chains were sequenced from one sample in a study of blood T cells in healthy people across ages. Alongside a J-beta primer mix, a sample-barcoded 5' primer served in a second PCR lasting 7 to 11 cycles. Via MiXCR, TCRdb re-called the 5' RACE reads, giving one row per CDR3 protein. This table holds some 850,000 distinct CDR3 sequences, 20% to 30% found once. The same data also contributed to another study, on T cells of mothers and their children.

Sequencing input: blood. Receptors were obtained from a boy between 5 and 17 years old in good health.

This clonotype was seen more than once but under ten times. This rearrangement joins TRBV6-5 to TRBJ2-7, with D possibly matching TRBD1 (5 bases). V gave up 6 bases and J gave up 0 bases, with 9 bases separating them. The CDR3 covers 13 residues. CDR1 MNHEY and CDR2 SVGAGI come from the germline V gene. CDR3 protein: CASRPDSSYEQYF. The CDR3 DNA is TGTGCCAGCAGACCCGACAGCTCCTACGAGCAGTACTTC.

This clonotype was seen a few times. V gene TRBV20-1 combines with J gene TRBJ2-3; 13 nucleotides line up with TRBD2. CDR3 size: 16 residues. Germline CDR1 reads DFQATT; CDR2 reads SNEGSKA (reference sequence). Trimming cost V 7 bases and J 9 bases; bases outside gene matches: 16. The CDR3 DNA follows: TGCAGTGTCCGACGAGGGACTAGCGGGGACTCTGGGACGCAGTATTTT. The encoded protein is CSVRRGTSGDSGTQYF.

This clonotype was picked up a small number of times. The chain is built from TRBV6-1 and TRBJ2-7; D is possibly TRBD2 (6 bases). The CDR3 length is 15 residues. Germline CDR1 reads MNHNS; CDR2 reads SASEGT. V lost 7 bases and J lost 2, with 18 bases in between. In nucleotides, the CDR3 is TGTGCCAGCACCCAAATCCGGGGGAGCCCCTACGAGCAGTACTTC. This gives the protein CASTQIRGSPYEQYF.

This clonotype has just a few counts. The V and J genes are TRBV20-1 and TRBJ1-2; 9 nucleotides match TRBD1. Germline loops: CDR1 DFQATT, CDR2 SNEGSKA (reference sequence). CDR3 length: 15 amino acids. The trim removed 0 bases at V and 4 bases at J, leaving 6 bases unmatched. Here the CDR3 reads CSAREAGQGAYGYTF. The CDR3 DNA follows: TGCAGTGCTAGAGAGGCGGGACAGGGAGCCTATGGCTACACCTTC.

In this sample, this clonotype turned up a few times. This chain connects TRBV20-1 to TRBJ2-5; 7 nucleotides align to TRBD2. Germline CDR1 DFQATT, CDR2 SNEGSKA (reference sequence). V dropped 3 bases and J dropped 4; count of bases not matched to a gene: 5. The length of the CDR3 is 13 residues. CDR3 protein: CSASGQRGETQYF. The CDR3 bases are TGCAGTGCTAGTGGCCAGCGGGGAGAGACCCAGTACTTC.

This clonotype was found a few times. A much larger clone lies a single base off, so this may be a read error. This chain links TRBV6-6 with TRBJ1-4; 8 nucleotides agree with TRBD1. This CDR3 has 14 residues. Germline assignment: CDR1 MNHNY and CDR2 SVGAGI (reference sequence). CDR3 region: CASSSQDRDEKLSF. The CDR3 DNA reads as TGTGCCAGCAGTTCCCAGGACAGGGATGAAAAACTGTCTTTT.

As to this clonotype: Germline is not matched at one junction end, which may reflect a read error. The chain uses TRBV20-1 and TRBJ2-1; D uncertain. This CDR3 has 12 residues. The germline V gene encodes CDR1 DFQATT and CDR2 SNEGSKA (reference sequence). Written as DNA, the CDR3 is TGCGGTGCTAGTCTGCCGTACAATGAGCAGTTCTTC. It codes for CGASLPYNEQFF.

This clonotype appeared a few times. The J gene is TRBJ2-3, the V gene TRBV5-1; TRBD2 aligns across 10 bases. V was clipped by 2 bases and J by 2 bases; unmatched bases: 5. The length of the CDR3 is 16 residues. From germline, CDR1 is SGHRS and CDR2 YFSETQ. The CDR3 region has the DNA TGCGCCAGCAGCTTCTTAGCGGGGGGTTTCACAGATACGCAGTATTTT. Its translation is CASSFLAGGFTDTQYF.

The DNA of the CDR3 is TGCAGCGTTGAAGATCGGGCTACCTACGAGCAGTACTTC. It translates to CSVEDRATYEQYF. The chain couples TRBV29-1 to TRBJ2-7; no firm D call. CDR1 and CDR2 from the germline V gene are SQVTM and ANQGSEA. The CDR3 runs 13 residues. Trimming removed 0 bases from V and 2 bases from J, with 8 bases in between.

The genes are TRBV6-5 and TRBJ2-7; TRBD2 matches at 7 bases. Germline-derived CDR1 and CDR2 are MNHEY and SVGAGI. V was clipped by 6 bases and J by 0 bases; unmatched bases: 8. CDR3 length equals 15 residues. CDR3 nucleotides: TGTGCCAGCAGGCCCGTAGCGGGTGCCTCCTACGAGCAGTACTTC. Translating it yields CASRPVAGASYEQYF.

This clonotype was counted a few times. This chain joins TRBV4-3 and TRBJ2-7; D remains unclear. The CDR3 covers 13 residues. CDR1 is LGHNA and CDR2 is YSLEER in the germline V gene. V lost 0 bases to trimming and J lost 6 bases, with 9 bases between them. The CDR3 DNA follows: TGCGCCAGCAGCCAAGAAACCAGGAGCGAGCAGTACTTC. It encodes CASSQETRSEQYF.

The sample holds a few counts of this clonotype. The chain is built from TRBV5-1 and TRBJ2-5; tentatively, D is TRBD1 or TRBD2 (5 bases each). There are 15 residues in the CDR3. V dropped 0 bases and J dropped 2 bases, with 11 bases sitting between them. Germline lookup yields CDR1 SGHRS and CDR2 YFSETQ. The CDR3 spells CASSLDPWGQETQYF. The CDR3 DNA reads TGCGCCAGCAGCTTGGATCCGTGGGGGCAAGAGACCCAGTACTTC.

The J gene is TRBJ2-1, the V gene TRBV28; D remains ambiguous. CDR1 and CDR2 from the germline V gene are MDHEN and SYDVKM. Trimming left V 6 bases short and J 4 bases short, with 7 bases between. CDR3 length equals 12 residues. For the CDR3, the DNA is TGTGCCAGCAGGGCCAAATACAATGAGCAGTTCTTC. This gives the protein CASRAKYNEQFF.

The chain has TRBV20-1 and TRBJ2-7; no reliable D call. Germline V gene data show CDR1 as DFQATT and CDR2 as SNEGSKA (reference sequence). The V and J ends lost 6 bases and 0 bases respectively, with 18 bases between them. The CDR3 has 15 amino acids. The CDR3 bases are TGCAGTGCCTCACATCCAAGGAGTAGCTCCTACGAGCAGTACTTC. Encoded protein: CSASHPRSSSYEQYF.

This clonotype was seen only a few times. The rearrangement links TRBV20-1 to TRBJ2-7; 10 nucleotides match TRBD2. Unmatched junction bases numbered 10, after V lost 0 bases and J lost 5 bases. The CDR3 is 16 residues long. CDR1 is DFQATT and CDR2 is SNEGSKA in the germline V gene (reference sequence). The CDR3 DNA sequence: TGCAGTGCTAGAGATCTGAGGGTAGCGGGGGGCCACGAGCAGTACTTC. Translating it yields CSARDLRVAGGHEQYF.

The chain recombines TRBV7-9 with TRBJ2-2, with D unresolved. From germline, CDR1 is SEHNR and CDR2 FQNEAQ (reference sequence). V was trimmed by 5 bases and J by 6 bases, leaving 7 bases between them. The CDR3 runs 12 residues. The CDR3 region is CASSTPPGELFF. The DNA of the CDR3 is TGTGCCAGCAGCACCCCTCCCGGGGAGCTGTTTTTT.

The CDR3 DNA is TGTGCCAGCTCTCCGACGCTCGGGACCACAGATACGCAGTATTTT. Its protein is CASSPTLGTTDTQYF. The V call is TRBV18, the J call TRBJ2-3, with D possibly being TRBD1 or TRBD2 (5 bases each). Germline V gene lookup returns CDR1 KGHSH and CDR2 LQKENI. The length of the CDR3 is 15 residues. V was trimmed by 6 bases and J by 2 bases, leaving 15 bases between them. The full variable domain, rest sourced from reference TRBV18 and TRBJ2-3, is NAGVMQNPRHLVRRRGQEARLRCSPMKGHSHVYWYRQLPEEGLKFMVYLQKENIIDESGMPKERFSAEFPKEGPSILRIQQVVRGDSAAYFCASSPTLGTTDTQYFGPGTRLTVL.

V gene TRBV5-1 combines with J gene TRBJ2-5; tentatively, D is TRBD1 (5 bases). The V and J ends lost 4 bases and 1 base respectively, with 14 bases between them. Germline CDR1 reads SGHRS; CDR2 reads YFSETQ. This CDR3 region has 15 residues. CDR3 sequence reads: CASSPWGSTQETQYF. In nucleotides, the CDR3 is TGCGCCAGCAGCCCGTGGGGCTCAACCCAAGAGACCCAGTACTTC.